These 10 T cell receptor beta chains came from one sample sequenced in a study of shared clonotypes between healthy human individuals. The method was immunoSEQ multiplex PCR; TCRdb's version includes in-frame clones alone and lacks a portion of them. The sample has approximately 1.5 million clones, approximately 98.5% seen once. The sample comprised naive CD4+ T cells sorted from blood. The subset here: CD45RA+ positively selected. The receptors were gathered from a man in his thirties or forties in good health.

The CDR3 coding sequence is TGTGCCAGCAGTGAAGGACAGTATAGCAATCAGCCCCAGCATTTT. It is translated as CASSEGQYSNQPQHF. The J gene is TRBJ1-5, the V gene TRBV2; a weak D match, TRBD1 (5 bases). Trimming cost V 1 base and J 0 bases, with 7 bases left between them. This CDR3 has 15 amino acids. Germline CDR1 SNHLY, CDR2 FYNNEI.

The rearrangement joins TRBV6-4 to TRBJ2-7; a weak D match, TRBD1 (6 bases). V shed 7 bases and J shed 2 bases, with 12 bases lying between them. This CDR3 is 13 amino acids long. Germline V gene sequence: CDR1 MRHNA, CDR2 SNTAGT. The CDR3 nucleotides are TGTGCCAGCAAACAGGGCCTTCCCTACGAGCAGTACTTC. It is translated as CASKQGLPYEQYF.

The chain couples TRBV9 to TRBJ2-1; D gene uncertain. V lost 4 bases and J 0 bases, leaving 14 bases between the germline ends. Germline V lookup: CDR1 SGDLS, CDR2 YYNGEE. The CDR3 length is 16 residues. CDR3 coding DNA: TGTGCCAGCAGCCCCAGAGGAGTGAGCTCCTACAATGAGCAGTTCTTC. This encodes CASSPRGVSSYNEQFF.

Concerning this clone itself: Other DNA sequences in the same sample also yield this CDR3. The chain carries TRBV5-1 and TRBJ2-7; 7 bases are shared with TRBD1. The CDR3 has 14 residues. Germline loops: CDR1 SGHRS, CDR2 YFSETQ. After removal of 0 bases from V and 1 base from J, the junction contained 1 base not matched to a gene. The CDR3 is CASSLGQGSYEQYF. For the CDR3, the DNA is TGCGCCAGCAGCTTGGGACAGGGATCCTACGAGCAGTACTTC. Variable domain in full (rest from reference TRBV5-1 and TRBJ2-7): KAGVTQTPRYLIKTRGQQVTLSCSPISGHRSVSWYQQTPGQGLQFLFEYFSETQRNKGNFPGRFSGRQFSNSRSEMNVSTLELGDSALYLCASSLGQGSYEQYFGPGTRLTVT.

On this clone itself: Other DNA sequences within the sample encode an identical CDR3. V and J are TRBV18 and TRBJ1-5; D unresolved. Per germline, CDR1 KGHSH and CDR2 LQKENI. The CDR3 is 14 amino acids. V was clipped by 1 base and J by 2 bases, with 6 bases between them. CDR3 residues: CASSPRQGNQPQHF. The CDR3, as DNA: TGTGCCAGCTCACCACGTCAGGGCAATCAGCCCCAGCATTTT.

CDR3 bases: TGTGCCAGCTCAAAAGGGACTCCCAACCAAGAGACCCAGTACTTC. Its translation: CASSKGTPNQETQYF. J is TRBJ2-5 and V is TRBV18; D is perhaps TRBD2 (6 bases). The CDR3 has 15 residues. The germline V gene encodes CDR1 KGHSH and CDR2 LQKENI. Trimming shortened V by 5 bases and J by 0 bases, and 13 bases separated the two germline ends.

The chain is built from TRBV5-1 and TRBJ2-2, with 7 nucleotides matching TRBD1. CDR1 SGHRS and CDR2 YFSETQ come from the germline V gene. The CDR3 consists of 15 residues. Trimming cost V 4 bases and J 5 bases; bases outside gene matches: 8. CDR3 amino acids: CASSHDRVGTGELFF. CDR3 DNA: TGCGCCAGCAGCCATGACAGGGTGGGGACCGGGGAGCTGTTTTTT.

The chain combines TRBV27 with TRBJ1-2, with D perhaps TRBD1 (5 bases). Germline values: CDR1 MNHEY, CDR2 SMNVEV (reference sequence). This CDR3 spans 13 amino acids. V dropped 4 bases and J dropped 8 bases, with 14 bases sitting between them. CDR3 DNA: TGTGCCAGCAGTTCTTGGGGACCGGCAGGCTACACCTTC. Translating it yields CASSSWGPAGYTF.

V is TRBV14 and J is TRBJ1-4, with TRBD1 as a possible D gene (6 bases). Germline V gene data show CDR1 as SGHDN and CDR2 as FVKESK. The CDR3 has 15 amino acids. Trimming took off 0 bases at V and 8 bases at J, with 13 bases between the two ends. CDR3 sequence reads: CASSQDTGRREKLFF. CDR3 bases: TGTGCCAGCAGCCAAGATACAGGGCGAAGAGAAAAACTGTTTTTT.

The chain joins TRBV5-1 to TRBJ2-3; 11 bases match TRBD2. The CDR3 runs to 16 residues. In germline, CDR1 is SGHRS, CDR2 YFSETQ. V was pared by 5 bases and J by 6 bases, with 11 bases of the junction left unmatched. The chain's CDR3 is CASRPGLAERVDTQYF. DNA for the CDR3: TGCGCCAGCAGGCCGGGACTAGCGGAGCGAGTGGATACGCAGTATTTT.